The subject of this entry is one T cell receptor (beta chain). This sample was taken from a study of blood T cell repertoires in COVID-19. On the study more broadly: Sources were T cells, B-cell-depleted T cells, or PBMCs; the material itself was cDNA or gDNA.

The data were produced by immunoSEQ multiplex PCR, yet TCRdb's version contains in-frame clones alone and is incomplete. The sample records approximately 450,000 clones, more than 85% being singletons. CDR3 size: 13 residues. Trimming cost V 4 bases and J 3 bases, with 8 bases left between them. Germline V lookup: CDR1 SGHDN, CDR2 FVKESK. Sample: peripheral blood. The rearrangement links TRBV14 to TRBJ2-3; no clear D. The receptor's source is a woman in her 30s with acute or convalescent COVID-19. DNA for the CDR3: TGTGCCAGCAGCCCTATTATTACAGATACGCAGTATTTT. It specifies CASSPIITDTQYF.